The source of this TCR beta chain is a study of blood T cell repertoires in COVID-19 (dated by TCRdb to between 2020 and 2021). For the study in its entirety: Collaborator samples came from the United States, Italy and Spain and covered acute and convalescent phases of COVID-19. A de-identified subject ID, COVID-19 status, age in years and sex were almost always included in the sample metadata. The prospective study material was composed of cDNA or gDNA derived from T cells, B-cell-depleted T cells, or PBMCs. The dataset comprised deeply sampled blood TCRbeta repertoires from subjects exposed to, actively infected with, or recovered from COVID-19. Samples came from the ongoing ImmuneRACE study (first 160 participants) plus 1,254 subjects from 6 global collaborators. The repertoires were released in a freely available public database meant as a resource for research on the immune response to SARS-CoV-2. Where HLA class I and class II types were available, the types were taken from metadata supplied by the sample provider, not from assay-based typing. Overall study results and their limits: How much clinical and demographic metadata was included differed by source and by participant, and the metadata was provided uncurated.

Remarks on this clone: What antigen it recognizes has not been identified. Nothing much larger sits one base from this clone, and base qualities are not available.

Whole blood was collected in K2EDTA tubes by collaborating institutions according to the institutions' own protocols. For TCRbeta analysis, collaborators shipped samples in one of three forms: frozen whole blood, isolated PBMCs, or DNA extracted from either of those sample types. The immunoSEQ Assay, a bias-controlled multiplex PCR, was used to amplify TCRbeta CDR3 regions from genomic DNA. The authors' analysis ran thus. Within the assay, amplification of reference gene primers was used to estimate how many nucleated cells each sample contained. To quantify the absolute abundance of each unique TCRbeta CDR3 rearrangement, sequence reads were collapsed and filtered. For each sample, productive Simpson clonality was calculated as the square root of Simpson's diversity index across productive rearrangements. The table was pulled from immuneACCESS by TCRdb, which kept in-frame rearrangements only. Such tables lose some clones; where checked, under half of the loss comes from unresolved V genes, and the rest has no known cause. V and J calls plus clone size are reproduced from that table; the DNA served to infer D and trimming. The sample table lists approximately 70,000 clones, more than 70% of them with a count of one. Approximately 35% of the sample is taken by the ten largest.

According to the germline V gene, CDR1 reads MDHEN and CDR2 reads SYDVKM. V was cut back by 7 bases and J by 4 bases, leaving a gap of 17 bases between them. The CDR3 starts with the cysteine, ends with the phenylalanine, and has 15 residues. Just CDR3 DNA is preserved here, 45 bases in frame from base 1. The sequence was collected from a woman older than 75 with active or convalescent COVID-19. The chain was built from TRBV28 and TRBJ1-3; TRBD1 is perhaps the D gene, given 6 matching bases. What was sequenced was peripheral blood. The DNA reads as follows: TGTGCCAGCACCCCGGGCAGGGGTTTCGGAAACACCATATATTTT. The encoded protein is CASTPGRGFGNTIYF.